The 7 T cell receptor beta chains reported below all come from one sample, sequenced in a study of blood T cell repertoires in COVID-19 (dated by TCRdb to the early 2020s). Library preparation used the immunoSEQ multiplex PCR assay. Held by TCRdb, this immuneACCESS table contains in-frame sequences only and omits some clones. Under half of the omission traces to an unresolved V gene where checked; the cause of the rest is unknown. The sample has about 200,000 clones on record, approximately 80% of them singletons. Over 6.5% of the sample rests with the top ten. Material: peripheral blood. These receptors were collected from a woman at least 80 years old with COVID-19, enrolled during active disease.

The chain combines TRBV19 with TRBJ1-5; D gene ambiguous. The CDR3 consists of 16 residues. Germline V CDR1 and CDR2: LNHDA, SQIVND (reference sequence). The V end was cut by 3 bases, the J end by 0 bases, with 12 bases between. The DNA for the CDR3 is TGTGCCAGTAGTATGGATCCGGGTCATAGCAATCAGCCCCAGCATTTT. Amino acids: CASSMDPGHSNQPQHF.

As to this clone: It may be a read error: a sequence one base away is much more abundant. The rearrangement links TRBV6-5 to TRBJ2-7; D gene ambiguous. CDR1 is MNHEY, CDR2 SVGAGI, per germline. The CDR3 length is 11 residues. Deletions cut 6 bases from V and 0 bases from J, with 3 bases between. CDR3 region: CASRASYEQYF. The DNA of the CDR3 is TGTGCCAGCAGGGCCTCCTACGAGCAGTACTTC.

The chain is built from TRBV7-9 and TRBJ2-7; 8 bases line up with TRBD1. Germline CDR1 reads SEHNR; CDR2 reads FQNEAQ (reference sequence). The CDR3 sequence is 16 residues long. After removal of 1 base from V and 6 bases from J, the junction contained 11 bases not matched to a gene. Written as DNA, the CDR3 is TGTGCCAGCAGCTTAGGTGTTACAGGGGGGCCTTCCGAGCAGTACTTC. This encodes CASSLGVTGGPSEQYF. Drawing the rest from reference TRBV7-9 and TRBJ2-7, the complete variable domain is DTGVSQNPRHKITKRGQNVTFRCDPISEHNRLYWYRQTLGQGPEFLTYFQNEAQLEKSRLLSDRFSAERPKGSFSTLEIQRTEQGDSAMYLCASSLGVTGGPSEQYFGPGTRLTVT.

The chain couples TRBV5-1 to TRBJ2-7; 8 bases line up with TRBD2. Unmatched junction bases numbered 9, after V lost 3 bases and J lost 1 base. The CDR3 has 16 residues. The germline V gene encodes CDR1 SGHRS and CDR2 YFSETQ. This CDR3 reads CASSWGGGPTSYEQYF. CDR3 in DNA: TGCGCCAGCAGCTGGGGCGGGGGGCCCACTTCCTACGAGCAGTACTTC. The variable domain in full, completed from reference TRBV5-1 and TRBJ2-7, reads KAGVTQTPRYLIKTRGQQVTLSCSPISGHRSVSWYQQTPGQGLQFLFEYFSETQRNKGNFPGRFSGRQFSNSRSEMNVSTLELGDSALYLCASSWGGGPTSYEQYFGPGTRLTVT.

The rearrangement links TRBV25-1 to TRBJ1-2; TRBD1 is a possible D gene (6 bases). The germline V and J ends were trimmed by 4 bases and 5 bases, with 11 bases remaining between them. The germline V gene encodes CDR1 MGHDK and CDR2 SYGVNS. The CDR3 has 13 residues. CDR3 bases: TGTGCCAGCAGTGCGGGGGGCGGATATGGCTACACCTTC. Its translation is CASSAGGGYGYTF.

This clone was recorded only once. The rearrangement links TRBV5-1 to TRBJ2-1, with D possibly matching TRBD1 (7 bases). The CDR3 length is 13 residues. V was shortened by 3 bases and J by 7 bases, with 11 bases between the two germline ends. The germline V gene encodes CDR1 SGHRS and CDR2 YFSETQ. CDR3 loop: CASSSTGRNEQFF. In nucleotides, the CDR3 is TGCGCCAGCAGCTCGACAGGGAGGAATGAGCAGTTCTTC.

The chain recombines TRBV6-5 with TRBJ1-2; 9 bases line up with TRBD1. This CDR3 comprises 14 residues. Germline CDR1 is MNHEY and CDR2 is SVGAGI. V was pared by 7 bases and J by 4 bases, with 7 bases of the junction left unmatched. The CDR3 here is CASNLQGAGYGYTF. For the CDR3, the DNA is TGTGCCAGCAATCTACAGGGGGCAGGCTATGGCTACACCTTC.